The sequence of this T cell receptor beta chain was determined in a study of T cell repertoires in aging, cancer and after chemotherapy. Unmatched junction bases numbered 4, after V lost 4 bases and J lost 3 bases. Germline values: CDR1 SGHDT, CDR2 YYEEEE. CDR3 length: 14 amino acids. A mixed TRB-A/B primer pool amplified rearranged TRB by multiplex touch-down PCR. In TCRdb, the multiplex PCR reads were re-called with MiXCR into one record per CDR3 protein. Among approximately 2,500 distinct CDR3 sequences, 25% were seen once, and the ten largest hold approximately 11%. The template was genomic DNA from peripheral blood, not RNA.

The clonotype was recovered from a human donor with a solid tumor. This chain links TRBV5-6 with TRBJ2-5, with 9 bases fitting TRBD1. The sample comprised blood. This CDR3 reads CASSGGQGKETQYF. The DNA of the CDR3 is TGTGCCAGCAGCGGAGGACAGGGGAAAGAGACCCAGTACTTC.